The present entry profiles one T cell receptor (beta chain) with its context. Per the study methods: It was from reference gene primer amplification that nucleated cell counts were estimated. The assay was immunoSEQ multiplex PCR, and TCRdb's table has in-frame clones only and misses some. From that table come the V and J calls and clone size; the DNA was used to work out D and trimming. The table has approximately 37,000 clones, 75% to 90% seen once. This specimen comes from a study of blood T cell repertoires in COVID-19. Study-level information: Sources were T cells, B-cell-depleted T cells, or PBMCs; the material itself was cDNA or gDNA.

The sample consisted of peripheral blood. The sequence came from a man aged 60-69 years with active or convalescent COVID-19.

CDR3 sequence: CSVDTSTDTQYF. In DNA, the CDR3 is TGCAGCGTTGACACTAGCACAGATACGCAGTATTTT. The V and J genes are TRBV29-1 and TRBJ2-3; D uncertain. The CDR3 loop spans 12 amino acids. Germline CDR1 and CDR2: SQVTM and ANQGSEA. Deletions cut 3 bases from V and 0 bases from J, with 4 bases between.